What follows are 10 T cell receptor beta chains derived from one specimen sequenced in a study of T cells in localized non-small cell lung cancer. Clones were read by immunoSEQ multiplex PCR, and TCRdb kept only the in-frame ones, dropping some. The data show about 52,000 clones, around three quarters seen once. The material was PBMCs, obtained before any cancer treatment. These receptors all come from a woman aged 35 to 69 with stage II lung adenocarcinoma.

V gene TRBV6-1 combines with J gene TRBJ1-1, with D uncertain. Germline V gene data show CDR1 as MNHNS and CDR2 as SASEGT. CDR3 size: 15 residues. Deletions cut 7 bases from V and 3 bases from J, with 18 bases between. The CDR3 nucleotides are TGTGCCAGCAAATCGAGCAACCAGGTATACACTGAAGCTTTCTTT. Amino acid sequence: CASKSSNQVYTEAFF.

The chain joins TRBV7-3 to TRBJ2-6; 14 positions match TRBD2. The CDR3 sequence is 18 residues long. V lost 5 bases to trimming and J lost 0 bases; unmatched junction nucleotides: 3. Germline CDR1 reads SGHTA; CDR2 reads FQGTGA. CDR3 sequence reads: CASSPGLAGVSGANVLTF. The CDR3 bases are TGTGCCAGCAGCCCGGGACTAGCGGGAGTCTCTGGGGCCAACGTCCTGACTTTC.

This clone was detected only a few times. CDR3 nucleotides: TGTGCCAGCAGTTATGGGACTTACGACTCTGGAAACACCATATATTTT. Translation: CASSYGTYDSGNTIYF. V and J are TRBV6-6 and TRBJ1-3; tentatively, D is TRBD1 (5 bases). This CDR3 spans 16 amino acids. Trimming pared 3 bases from V and 0 bases from J, leaving 12 bases between. CDR1 MNHNY and CDR2 SVGAGI come from the germline V gene (reference sequence).

This clone has at least ten counts. The J gene is TRBJ1-5, the V gene TRBV5-1, with TRBD1 matching over 9 bases. In germline, CDR1 is SGHRS, CDR2 YFSETQ. V shed 1 base, J shed 4 bases, and the junction held 3 bases outside the gene matches. The CDR3 covers 15 residues. In DNA form, the CDR3 reads TGCGCCAGCAGCTTGCACGGGACAGGGAATCAGCCCCAGCATTTT. It yields the protein CASSLHGTGNQPQHF.

The chain uses TRBV6-4 and TRBJ1-1, with 11 bases identical to TRBD1. The CDR3 is 16 amino acids. Trimming cost V 0 bases and J 10 bases; bases outside gene matches: 10. Germline CDR1 is MRHNA and CDR2 is SNTAGT. CDR3 sequence: CASSDSSQGQGEGAFF. The CDR3 nucleotides read TGTGCCAGCAGTGACTCGAGTCAGGGACAGGGGGAAGGAGCTTTCTTT.

The chain recombines TRBV2 with TRBJ2-7; 8 nucleotides agree with TRBD1. The CDR3 consists of 14 residues. In germline, CDR1 is SNHLY, CDR2 FYNNEI. Trimming cost V 7 bases and J 2 bases; bases outside gene matches: 7. The CDR3 DNA reads TGTGCCAGCAAGGGGGACAGGTCCACCTACGAGCAGTACTTC. Translating it yields CASKGDRSTYEQYF.

This chain links TRBV7-2 with TRBJ1-2; D is uncertain. The germline V and J ends were trimmed by 4 bases and 1 base, with 10 bases remaining between them. CDR3 length: 14 residues. Looked up from germline, CDR1 is SGHTA and CDR2 is FQGNSA. The CDR3 coding sequence is TGTGCCAGCAGCTCCGACGGGTATAACTATGGCTACACCTTC. Translated, it gives CASSSDGYNYGYTF. Variable domain in full (rest from reference TRBV7-2 and TRBJ1-2): GAGVSQSPSNKVTEKGKDVELRCDPISGHTALYWYRQSLGQGLEFLIYFQGNSAPDKSGLPSDRFSAERTGGSVSTLTIQRTQQEDSAVYLCASSSDGYNYGYTFGSGTRLTVV.

The rearrangement joins TRBV6-1 to TRBJ2-1; 7 bases match TRBD2. CDR1 is MNHNS and CDR2 is SASEGT in the germline V gene. The CDR3 totals 14 residues. With 5 bases clipped from V and 8 bases from J, the junction kept 9 bases outside the gene matches. The CDR3 protein is CASSLTTGRDEQFF. Written as DNA, the CDR3 is TGTGCCAGCAGTTTGACGACTGGGAGGGATGAGCAGTTCTTC.

DNA for the CDR3: TGTGCCAGTAGTCTCAGAGAAGGCACTAATGAAAAACTGTTTTTT. This codes for CASSLREGTNEKLFF. J is TRBJ1-4 and V is TRBV19; D unclear. The V end was cut by 5 bases, the J end by 2 bases, with 12 bases between. This CDR3 contains 15 residues. CDR1 is LNHDA and CDR2 is SQIVND in the germline V gene (reference sequence).

In this sample, this clone turned up a few times. The chain has TRBV9 and TRBJ2-7; a weak D match, TRBD1 (6 bases). V gave up 3 bases and J gave up 0 bases, with 16 bases separating them. The CDR3 totals 16 residues. Germline values: CDR1 SGDLS, CDR2 YYNGEE. The CDR3 DNA is TGTGCCAGCAGCGCCAGCACAGGGATTAACTCCTACGAGCAGTACTTC. This gives the protein CASSASTGINSYEQYF.